These 3 T cell receptor beta chains were sequenced from one sample in a study of identical twins. In TCRdb, the 5' RACE reads were re-called with MiXCR into one record per CDR3 protein. The table records 350,000 to 600,000 distinct CDR3 sequences, approximately 14% of them present only once. These data also featured in a second study, about yellow fever vaccine responses in identical twins.

Sequenced: CD4+ T cells sorted from blood. These TCRs come from a woman in her late teens or twenties in good health.

The gene calls are TRBV6-1 and TRBJ2-2; 7 bases fit TRBD1. V gave up 7 bases and J gave up 3 bases; unmatched junction bases: 8. The CDR3 totals 15 residues. The germline CDR1 and CDR2 sequences are MNHNS and SASEGT. DNA for the CDR3: TGTGCCAGCAATCCCGGGACAGACTACACCGGGGAGCTGTTTTTT. This sequence encodes CASNPGTDYTGELFF.

This chain links TRBV5-5 with TRBJ2-1; tentatively, D is TRBD2 (5 bases). The V gene lost 2 bases and the J gene lost 5 bases, with 14 bases spanning the gap. This CDR3 has 15 amino acids. The germline gives CDR1 SGHKS, CDR2 YYEKEE (reference sequence). CDR3 sequence (DNA): TGTGCCAGCAGCTTCCGGCTTGGAGGTAACAATGAGCAGTTCTTC. This translates into CASSFRLGGNNEQFF.

The V and J genes are TRBV18 and TRBJ2-7; 10 bases are shared with TRBD1. The germline CDR1 and CDR2 sequences are KGHSH and LQKENI. V dropped 5 bases and J dropped 0; count of bases not matched to a gene: 13. This CDR3 has 18 residues. CDR3 amino acids: CASSGTGAGLRSSYEQYF. In DNA, the CDR3 is TGTGCCAGCTCAGGGACAGGGGCGGGACTAAGGAGCTCCTACGAGCAGTACTTC.